The rows below give T cell receptor beta chains drawn from one sample of a study of T cells in Graves' hyperthyroidism and ophthalmopathy. MiXCR, run by TCRdb on the multiplex PCR reads, gives a single entry per CDR3 protein. The sample yields around 600,000 distinct CDR3 sequences, 13% to 15% seen once. Sequencing was done on a sample of blood. All receptors come from a woman aged 18-29 years with Graves' ophthalmopathy. CDR3s include the opening cysteine and the closing phenylalanine or tryptophan. The D gene is left open where the match is weak. Clone size is stated in some rows and not others, as once, few, many or a class when expanded.

size	D	V	J	DNA	CDR3
many	TRBD1	TRBV30	TRBJ1-4	TGTGCCTGGAGTCCCGGGACAGGGGATGAAAAACTGTTTTTT	CAWSPGTGDEKLFF
few	TRBD2	TRBV7-9	TRBJ2-1	TGTGCCAGCAGCCCCGGGACAGGAAGCGGGAGGGCCCATAATGAGCAGTTCTTC	CASSPGTGSGRAHNEQFF
many	TRBD1	TRBV11-3	TRBJ2-1	TGTGCCAGCAGCTTAGATATAGGGGGACAGGGAGGCAATGAGCAGTTCTTC	CASSLDIGGQGGNEQFF
many	TRBD1	TRBV27	TRBJ1-5	TGTGCCAGCAGGACAGGGATCCACAATCAGCCCCAGCATTTT	CASRTGIHNQPQHF
many	NA	TRBV7-6	TRBJ1-1	TGTGCCAGCAGCGGGGCGGGGAACACTGAAGCTTTCTTT	CASSGAGNTEAFF
many	NA	TRBV7-3	TRBJ1-1	TGTGCCAGCAGCCTTTACGGGACCGGGGGCAACACTGAAGCTTTCTTT	CASSLYGTGGNTEAFF
many	NA	TRBV6-1	TRBJ2-4	TGTGCCAGCACCGTAGTAAACATTCAGTACTTC	CASTVVNIQYF
few	TRBD1	TRBV6-4	TRBJ2-7	TGTGCCAGCAGTGACCCCATAGGACAGGAGGAATCCTACGAGCAGTACTTC	CASSDPIGQEESYEQYF
NA	TRBD1	TRBV6-2/TRBV6-3	TRBJ1-1	TGTGCCAGCAGTCTTGGACAGGGGCTCACTGAAGCTTTCTTT	CASSLGQGLTEAFF
many	NA	TRBV7-8	TRBJ2-7	TGTGCCAGCAGCACATTCTCGGTATCCTACGAGCAGTACTTC	CASSTFSVSYEQYF
few	NA	TRBV4-3	TRBJ2-6	TGCGCCAGCAGCCAAGATAGTCACTCTGGGGCCAACGTCCTGACTTTC	CASSQDSHSGANVLTF
few	TRBD2	TRBV19	TRBJ2-7	TGTGCCACCCGGGCTAGCGGGGGCTACGAGCAGTACTTC	CATRASGGYEQYF
many	NA	TRBV27	TRBJ1-2	TGTGCCAGCAGTTTATCGATCGGAGCAGGCAGGAGGGGCTACACCTTC	CASSLSIGAGRRGYTF
many	NA	TRBV5-8	TRBJ2-7	TGTGCCAGCGACCGGGTCGCCGAGGTAGGCTACGAGCAGTACTTC	CASDRVAEVGYEQYF
NA	TRBD2	TRBV9	TRBJ2-3	TGTGCCAGCAGCGCCTCCGAGGGAGGGCCGGGAGATACGCAGTATTTT	CASSASEGGPGDTQYF
many	TRBD2	TRBV5-5	TRBJ2-7	TGTGCCAGCAGCTTGGTAGGGGGCACGGGACTAGCGGGAGCGTACGAGCAGTACTTC	CASSLVGGTGLAGAYEQYF
many	TRBD1	TRBV5-6	TRBJ1-5	TGTGCCAGCAGCCAGTACAGGGGCAACAATCAGCCCCAGCATTTT	CASSQYRGNNQPQHF
few	TRBD2	TRBV19	TRBJ2-1	TGTGCCAGTAGTATAGCACAACTAGCGGGAGCCTCCAATGAGCAGTTCTTC	CASSIAQLAGASNEQFF
NA	NA	TRBV20-1	TRBJ2-2	TGCAGTGCTCCCCTTCTAAGAAGTACCGGCACCGGGGAGCTGTTTTTT	CSAPLLRSTGTGELFF
NA	NA	TRBV27	TRBJ2-7	TGTGCCAGCAGTGACGACCCCCAAGGCCTCGACGAGCAGTACTTC	CASSDDPQGLDEQYF
few	TRBD1	TRBV4-3	TRBJ1-1	TGCGCCAGCAGCCAGGGGACAGGGGAGCGCATGAACACTGAAGCTTTCTTT	CASSQGTGERMNTEAFF
many	NA	TRBV2	TRBJ2-2	TGTGCCAGCAGTGAGCAGCAAACGAACACCGGGGAGCTGTTTTTT	CASSEQQTNTGELFF
NA	TRBD1	TRBV2	TRBJ1-3	TGTGCCAGCAGTGAATCGGGGGGACAGACCATATATTTT	CASSESGGQTIYF
many	NA	TRBV5-1	TRBJ2-7	TGCGCCAGCAGCTTTGACAAAACCTACGAGCAGTACTTC	CASSFDKTYEQYF
NA	NA	TRBV27	TRBJ2-4	TGTGCCAGCGTCTCGCCGGGCAGGAAAAACATTCAGTACTTC	CASVSPGRKNIQYF
few	TRBD1	TRBV19	TRBJ2-1	TGTGCCAGTAGTTCCCGGACAGGGGAATCCTACAATGAGCAGTTCTTC	CASSSRTGESYNEQFF
many	TRBD2	TRBV6-2/TRBV6-3	TRBJ2-3	TGTGCCAGCACCCCGACTAGCGGGAGCGCAGATACGCAGTATTTT	CASTPTSGSADTQYF
NA	NA	TRBV15	TRBJ2-1	TGTGCCACCAGCAGAGAGTATTACGGGAGTGGGGCTGGCAATGAGCAGTTCTTC	CATSREYYGSGAGNEQFF
many	NA	TRBV30	TRBJ1-3	TGTGCCTGGAGCATCTCAGACCGGAGGAACACCATATATTTT	CAWSISDRRNTIYF
few	NA	TRBV30	TRBJ1-4	TGTGCCTGGAGTGGCGGTCAGGACAGCGAAAAACTGTTTTTT	CAWSGGQDSEKLFF
many	NA	TRBV20-1	TRBJ2-7	TGCAGTGCTAGATGGGCTAGCGATTCCTACGAGCAGTACTTC	CSARWASDSYEQYF
many	NA	TRBV6-4	TRBJ2-1	TGTGCCAGCAGTGACTCGGGCGGGGGCCACAATGAGCAGTTCTTC	CASSDSGGGHNEQFF
few	TRBD2	TRBV24-1	TRBJ2-1	TGTGCCACCGACAGACTAGCGGGAGCTGATGAGCAGTTCTTC	CATDRLAGADEQFF
many	TRBD1	TRBV7-9	TRBJ2-7	TGTGCCACCGTCGGGACAGGGGTGGGCGAGCAGTACTTC	CATVGTGVGEQYF
NA	TRBD1	TRBV6-1	TRBJ2-1	TGTGCGGTTACCCAAGGGACAGGGTGGTACAATGAGCAGTTCTTC	CAVTQGTGWYNEQFF
many	NA	TRBV20-1	TRBJ2-3	TGCAGTGCTAGGGGTTGGGCCGTGGCAGATACGCAGTATTTT	CSARGWAVADTQYF
few	NA	TRBV10-3	TRBJ1-2	TGTGCCATCAGTGAGGGGGGGCCCCATGGCTACACCTTC	CAISEGGPHGYTF
many	TRBD2	TRBV27	TRBJ2-2	TGTGCCAGCAGTTCTAGCGGGAGGAACACCGGGGAGCTGTTTTTT	CASSSSGRNTGELFF
NA	TRBD1	TRBV28	TRBJ1-2	TGTGCCAGCGATTTCTCTGGACAGGGGGGCTACACCTTC	CASDFSGQGGYTF
many	NA	TRBV11-2	TRBJ1-2	TGTGCCAGCAGCTTAGAGGGGCAGGGCTACACCTTC	CASSLEGQGYTF
many	NA	TRBV6-1	TRBJ1-2	TGTGCCAGCAGTGACCACAGCTTGACGGGCTATGGCTACACCTTC	CASSDHSLTGYGYTF
many	NA	TRBV27	TRBJ1-2	TGTGCCAGCAGTTTACCTGACAGGAATGGCTACACCTTC	CASSLPDRNGYTF
few	NA	TRBV19	TRBJ1-5	TGTGCCAGTCGCTCCGCGGGTGGCGGCAATCAGCCCCAGCATTTT	CASRSAGGGNQPQHF
NA	NA	TRBV6-2/TRBV6-3	TRBJ1-2	TGTGCCAGCAGTTACTCGAGGTCTCGAACGGGGGTGCTGGGATACGGCTACACCTTC	CASSYSRSRTGVLGYGYTF
many	TRBD2	TRBV28	TRBJ2-3	TGTGCCAGCAACCTGGGACTAGCGACGGATACGCAGTATTTT	CASNLGLATDTQYF
NA	TRBD1	TRBV5-1	TRBJ1-3	TGCGCCAGCAGCTTGACAGGGGCCCGAGGAAACACCATATATTTT	CASSLTGARGNTIYF